This T cell receptor (beta chain) was profiled in a study of shared clonotypes between healthy human individuals. Sorted-subset replicate PCRs used approximately 180 ng of genomic DNA. This amount corresponded to about 30,000 T cell genomes. Some clones are missing from TCRdb's copy, which holds only in-frame ones; the method was immunoSEQ multiplex PCR. The sample has 900,000 to 1,200,000 clones, about four fifths seen once. This CDR3 comprises 14 residues. Deletions cut 6 bases from V and 5 bases from J, with 16 bases between. Germline V gene data show CDR1 as MNHEY and CDR2 as SVGAGI. The chain recombines TRBV6-5 with TRBJ1-1; D is uncertain. This TCR was sampled from a man between 18 and 29 years old in good health. Some clones in this sample may be carry-over from other donors' samples. Input material: memory CD4+ T cells from PBMCs. Subset in this sample: CD45RA-negative fraction. CDR3 in DNA: TGTGCCAGCAGCTCTAATGGAGCGAGGACTGAAGCTTTCTTT. Translated: CASSSNGARTEAFF.